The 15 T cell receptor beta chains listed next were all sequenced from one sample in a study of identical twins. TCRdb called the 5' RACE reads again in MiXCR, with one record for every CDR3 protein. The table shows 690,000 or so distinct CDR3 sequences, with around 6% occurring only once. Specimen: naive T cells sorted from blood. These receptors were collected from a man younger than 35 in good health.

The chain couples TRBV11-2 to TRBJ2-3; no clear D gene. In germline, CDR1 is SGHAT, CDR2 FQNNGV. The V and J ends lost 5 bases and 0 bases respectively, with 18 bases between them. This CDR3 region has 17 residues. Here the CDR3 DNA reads TGTGCCAGCAGCCCACCGGCTACCTACCATAGCACAGATACGCAGTATTTT. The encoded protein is CASSPPATYHSTDTQYF.

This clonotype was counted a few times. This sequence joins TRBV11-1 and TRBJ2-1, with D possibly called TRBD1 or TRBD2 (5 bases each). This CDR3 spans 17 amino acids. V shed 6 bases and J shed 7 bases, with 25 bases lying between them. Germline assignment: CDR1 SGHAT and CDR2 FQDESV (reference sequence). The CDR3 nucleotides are TGTGCCAGCAGGTTCCCGGGGAGCCGGGACGGCTTAAATGAGCAGTTCTTC. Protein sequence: CASRFPGSRDGLNEQFF.

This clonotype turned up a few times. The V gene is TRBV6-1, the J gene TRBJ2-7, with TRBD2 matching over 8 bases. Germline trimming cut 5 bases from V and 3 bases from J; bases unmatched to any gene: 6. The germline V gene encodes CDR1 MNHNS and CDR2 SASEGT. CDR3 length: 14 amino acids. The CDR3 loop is CASSRGSGGYEQYF. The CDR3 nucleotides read TGTGCCAGCAGTCGCGGCAGCGGGGGCTACGAGCAGTACTTC.

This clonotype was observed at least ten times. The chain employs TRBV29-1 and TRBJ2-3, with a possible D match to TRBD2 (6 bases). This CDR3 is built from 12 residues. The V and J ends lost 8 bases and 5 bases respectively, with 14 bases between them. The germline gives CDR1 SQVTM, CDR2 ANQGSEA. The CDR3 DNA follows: TGCAGCACCTGGGGACTCCGAGATACGCAGTATTTT. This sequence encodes CSTWGLRDTQYF.

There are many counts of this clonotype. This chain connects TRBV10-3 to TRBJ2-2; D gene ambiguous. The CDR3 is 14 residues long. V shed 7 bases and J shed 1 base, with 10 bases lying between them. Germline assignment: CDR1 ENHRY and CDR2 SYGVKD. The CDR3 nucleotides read TGTGCCATCAAGGGCGGAAGGAACACCGGGGAGCTGTTTTTT. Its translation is CAIKGGRNTGELFF.

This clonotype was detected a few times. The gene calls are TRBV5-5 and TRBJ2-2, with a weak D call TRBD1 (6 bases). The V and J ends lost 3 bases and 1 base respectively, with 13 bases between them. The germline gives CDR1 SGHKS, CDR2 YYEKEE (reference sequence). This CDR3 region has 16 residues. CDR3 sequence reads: CASSSQGTLNTGELFF. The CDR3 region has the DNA TGTGCCAGCAGCTCGCAGGGGACCCTGAACACCGGGGAGCTGTTTTTT.

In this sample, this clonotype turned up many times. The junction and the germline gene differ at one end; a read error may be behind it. The CDR3 reads CASSPAYHETQYF. The CDR3 nucleotides are TGTGCCAGCAGCCCAGCGTACCACGAGACCCAGTACTTC. The chain couples TRBV5-5 to TRBJ2-5; the D is unclear. Germline CDR1 reads SGHKS; CDR2 reads YYEKEE (reference sequence). The CDR3 runs to 13 residues. The whole variable domain, filled in from reference TRBV5-5 and TRBJ2-5, reads DAGVTQSPTHLIKTRGQQVTLRCSPISGHKSVSWYQQVLGQGPQFIFQYYEKEERGRGNFPDRFSARQFPNYSSELNVNALLLGDSALYLCASSPAYHETQYFGPGTRLLVL.

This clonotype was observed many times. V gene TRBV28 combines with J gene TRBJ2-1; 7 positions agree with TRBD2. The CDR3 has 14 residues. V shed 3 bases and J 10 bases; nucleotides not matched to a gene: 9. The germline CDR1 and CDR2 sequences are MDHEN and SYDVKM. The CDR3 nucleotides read TGTGCCAGCAGTTTCCGGGAGGCCCGGAAAGAGCAGTTCTTC. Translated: CASSFREARKEQFF. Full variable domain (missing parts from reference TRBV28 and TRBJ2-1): DVKVTQSSRYLVKRTGEKVFLECVQDMDHENMFWYRQDPGLGLRLIYFSYDVKMKEKGDIPEGYSVSREKKERFSLILESASTNQTSMYLCASSFREARKEQFFGPGTRLTVL.

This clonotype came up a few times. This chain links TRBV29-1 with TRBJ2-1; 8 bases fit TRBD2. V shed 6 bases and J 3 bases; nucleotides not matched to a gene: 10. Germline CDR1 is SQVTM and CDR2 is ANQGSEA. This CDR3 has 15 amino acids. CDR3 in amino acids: CSVQTGGRYYNEQFF. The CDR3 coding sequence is TGCAGCGTCCAAACTGGCGGGAGGTACTACAATGAGCAGTTCTTC.

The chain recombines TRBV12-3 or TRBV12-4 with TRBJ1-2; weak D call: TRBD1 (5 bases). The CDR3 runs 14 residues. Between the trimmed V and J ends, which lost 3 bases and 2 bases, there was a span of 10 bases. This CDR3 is CASSFGGVNYGYTF. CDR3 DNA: TGTGCCAGCAGTTTTGGGGGAGTAAACTATGGCTACACCTTC.

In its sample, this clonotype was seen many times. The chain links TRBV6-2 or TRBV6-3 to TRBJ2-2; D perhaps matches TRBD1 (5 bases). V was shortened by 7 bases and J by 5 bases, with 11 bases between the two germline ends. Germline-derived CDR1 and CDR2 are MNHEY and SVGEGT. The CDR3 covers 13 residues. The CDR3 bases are TGTGCCAGCAATAGGGGATTAACCGGGGAGCTGTTTTTT. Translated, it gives CASNRGLTGELFF.

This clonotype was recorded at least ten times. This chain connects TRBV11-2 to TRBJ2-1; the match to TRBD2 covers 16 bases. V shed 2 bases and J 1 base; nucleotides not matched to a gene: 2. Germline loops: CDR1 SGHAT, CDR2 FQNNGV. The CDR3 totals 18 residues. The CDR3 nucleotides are TGTGCCAGCAGCTTAATGGGACTAGCGGGAGGGTCCTACAATGAGCAGTTCTTC. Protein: CASSLMGLAGGSYNEQFF.

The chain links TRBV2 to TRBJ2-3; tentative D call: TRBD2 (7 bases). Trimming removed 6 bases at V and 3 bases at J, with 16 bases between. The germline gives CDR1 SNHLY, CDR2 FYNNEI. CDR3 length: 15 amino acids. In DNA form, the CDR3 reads TGTGCCAGCAGCGAACAGGGAGGGAGAACAGATACGCAGTATTTT. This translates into CASSEQGGRTDTQYF.

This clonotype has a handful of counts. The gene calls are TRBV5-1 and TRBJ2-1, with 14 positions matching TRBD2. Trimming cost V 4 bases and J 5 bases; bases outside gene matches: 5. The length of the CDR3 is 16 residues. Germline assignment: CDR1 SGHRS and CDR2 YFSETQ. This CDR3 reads CASSQGTSGSHNEQFF. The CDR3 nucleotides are TGCGCCAGCAGCCAAGGGACTAGCGGGAGCCACAATGAGCAGTTCTTC.

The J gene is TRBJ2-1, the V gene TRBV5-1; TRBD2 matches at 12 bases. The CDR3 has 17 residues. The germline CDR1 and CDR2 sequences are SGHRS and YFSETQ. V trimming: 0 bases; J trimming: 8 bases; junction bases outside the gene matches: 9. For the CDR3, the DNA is TGCGCCAGCAGCTTGGGACCCCTGACTAGCGGGAGCGATGAGCAGTTCTTC. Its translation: CASSLGPLTSGSDEQFF.